The 4 T cell receptor beta chains presented below share a single source sample, sequenced in a study of T cell repertoires in cytomegalovirus infection. TCRdb re-analysed the reads in MiXCR, keeping a single row per CDR3 protein. In the table there are roughly 280,000 distinct CDR3 sequences, approximately 9% of which are singletons. The sequenced material came from PBMCs. Receptor source: a human donor in good health (CMV status not recorded). Some clones in this sample may be carry-over from other donors' samples.

This clonotype was seen many times. The chain carries TRBV19 and TRBJ2-1, with 7 bases matching TRBD2. The V segment lost 4 bases and the J segment 3 bases; nucleotides outside the gene matches: 6. The CDR3 sequence is 15 residues long. Germline lookup yields CDR1 LNHDA and CDR2 SQIVND (reference sequence). CDR3 nucleotides: TGTGCCAGTAGTAACCGGGAGGCCTACTACAATGAGCAGTTCTTC. Translation gives CASSNREAYYNEQFF. The full variable domain, its missing parts supplied by reference TRBV19 and TRBJ2-1, is DGGITQSPKYLFRKEGQNVTLSCEQNLNHDAMYWYRQDPGQGLRLIYYSQIVNDFQKGDIAEGYSVSREKKESFPLTVTSAQKNPTAFYLCASSNREAYYNEQFFGPGTRLTVL.

This clonotype was found many times. The chain is built from TRBV12-3 or TRBV12-4 and TRBJ1-1; D unclear. CDR3 length: 13 amino acids. The V end was cut by 6 bases, the J end by 4 bases, with 12 bases between. The CDR3 reads CASRYGSSTEAFF. DNA for the CDR3: TGTGCCAGCAGATATGGGTCGAGCACTGAAGCTTTCTTT.

This clonotype was seen many times. The CDR3 loop reads CASSLGGTGHEQYF. The CDR3 nucleotides are TGTGCCAGCAGCTTAGGCGGGACAGGACACGAGCAGTACTTC. The chain carries TRBV7-8 and TRBJ2-7; 8 nucleotides align to TRBD1. The CDR3 length is 14 residues. After removal of 1 base from V and 5 bases from J, the junction contained 4 bases not matched to a gene. Germline V CDR1 and CDR2: SGHVS, FQNEAQ.

At least ten counts were recorded for this clonotype. The chain links TRBV7-6 to TRBJ2-1; D perhaps matches TRBD2 (6 bases). CDR1 and CDR2 from the germline V gene are SGHVS and FNYEAQ. V was trimmed by 5 bases and J by 7 bases, leaving 12 bases between them. CDR3 size: 13 residues. In nucleotides, the CDR3 is TGTGCCAGCAGCAAAATCGGGGGTAATGAGCAGTTCTTC. Protein: CASSKIGGNEQFF.